This T cell receptor (beta chain) was retrieved from a study of shared clonotypes between healthy human individuals. Across the study: The donors, a couple of women and a few men, were aged 18 to 49.

Data came from immunoSEQ multiplex PCR; TCRdb stores just in-frame clones and leaves some out. Among some 800,000 clones listed, 80% to 95% were seen once. Naive CD8 cells lacked CD45RO and underwent positive selection for CCR7, leaving out terminally differentiated effector memory CD45RA+ cells. Of note for this clone: Its cognate antigen is unknown.

General study findings and limits: The researchers took only blood, and tissue repertoires probably look different.

The sequence was obtained from a man younger than 45 in good health. Sequences were obtained from naive CD8+ T cells sorted from blood.

The DNA of the CDR3 is TGTGCCAGCAGTTCACCATATCCCTCAGGACGGGAGACTAACTATGGCTACACCTTC. Its translation: CASSSPYPSGRETNYGYTF. The J gene is TRBJ1-2, the V gene TRBV28; D gene ambiguous. Between the trimmed V and J ends, which lost 4 bases and 0 bases, there was a span of 24 bases. The germline V gene has CDR1 MDHEN and CDR2 SYDVKM. This CDR3 contains 19 residues.